Below are 27 T cell receptor beta chains sequenced from a single sample in a study of blood T cell repertoires in COVID-19. Libraries were prepared by immunoSEQ multiplex PCR; TCRdb keeps only in-frame clonotypes and omits some of them. The sample lists fewer than 200,000 clones; around four fifths were seen once. Sequencing was done on a sample of PBMCs or T cells enriched from blood (not recorded which). The receptor source for this set is a woman aged 50 to 60 in a cohort exposed to, infected with or recovered from COVID-19 (not recorded which).

The chain recombines TRBV4-1 with TRBJ1-1; no clear D gene. Germline V gene data show CDR1 as MGHRA and CDR2 as YSYEKL. The CDR3 has 15 amino acids. The germline V and J ends were trimmed by 4 bases and 1 base, with 13 bases remaining between them. DNA of the CDR3: TGCGCCAGCAGCCTTTATACTCAGGAGAACACTGAAGCTTTCTTT. Protein sequence: CASSLYTQENTEAFF.

J is TRBJ1-1 and V is TRBV6-1; 8 positions match TRBD1. Germline assignment: CDR1 MNHNS and CDR2 SASEGT. The V and J ends lost 2 bases and 9 bases, in that order; junction bases with no gene match: 2. The CDR3 covers 12 residues. This chain's CDR3 is CASSERTGQAFF. CDR3 DNA sequence: TGTGCCAGCAGTGAACGGACAGGGCAAGCTTTCTTT.

This clone was picked up one time. The chain has TRBV19 and TRBJ2-6; 7 nucleotides line up with TRBD1. V lost 5 bases, J lost 1 base, and 11 bases stayed unmatched. Germline CDR1 reads LNHDA; CDR2 reads SQIVND (reference sequence). The CDR3 is 18 residues long. The CDR3 here is CASSRSVTGPSGANVLTF. The CDR3 DNA is TGTGCCAGTAGTCGATCGGTGACAGGGCCATCTGGGGCCAACGTCCTGACTTTC.

V is TRBV30 and J is TRBJ2-1; D remains ambiguous. From germline, CDR1 is GTSNPN and CDR2 SVGIG (reference sequence). The CDR3 loop spans 14 amino acids. The V and J ends lost 0 bases and 3 bases respectively, with 9 bases between them. CDR3 region: CAWSVLGSYNEQFF. DNA of the CDR3: TGTGCCTGGAGTGTACTGGGCAGCTACAATGAGCAGTTCTTC.

The chain joins TRBV18 to TRBJ1-1; perhaps TRBD1 as D (5 bases). The germline gives CDR1 KGHSH, CDR2 LQKENI. This CDR3 is built from 15 residues. V lost 4 bases and J lost 1, with 13 bases in between. The CDR3 reads CASSLSGGWNTEAFF. DNA of the CDR3: TGTGCCAGCTCACTTTCCGGGGGGTGGAACACTGAAGCTTTCTTT.

This clone has more than one count but fewer than ten. The chain links TRBV7-3 to TRBJ1-1; D remains unclear. Germline V gene sequence: CDR1 SGHTA, CDR2 FQGTGA. The germline V and J ends were trimmed by 5 bases and 5 bases, with 12 bases remaining between them. This CDR3 comprises 13 residues. The CDR3 coding sequence is TGTGCCAGCAGCCCCGCGGCCCATACTGAAGCTTTCTTT. Its translation is CASSPAAHTEAFF.

V gene TRBV5-4 combines with J gene TRBJ2-1; 7 nucleotides match TRBD2. This CDR3 region has 14 residues. Trimming at V came to 6 bases and at J to 5 bases, leaving 8 bases not matched to a gene. The germline CDR1 and CDR2 sequences are SGHNT and YYREEE (reference sequence). The CDR3 here is CASMKGGPDNEQFF. As DNA, the CDR3 is TGTGCCAGCATGAAGGGAGGGCCTGACAATGAGCAGTTCTTC.

This clone is a singleton in its sample. The chain couples TRBV6-5 to TRBJ1-2, with 7 bases identical to TRBD1. The CDR3 is 13 amino acids. Germline CDR1 is MNHEY and CDR2 is SVGAGI. V lost 4 bases, J lost 4 bases, and 3 bases stayed unmatched. CDR3 DNA sequence: TGTGCCAGCAGTTCCACAGGGGTCTATGGCTACACCTTC. This gives the protein CASSSTGVYGYTF.

The rearrangement joins TRBV25-1 to TRBJ1-3; the D is unclear. The V gene's germline CDR1 is MGHDK and CDR2 SYGVNS. This CDR3 is built from 15 residues. Trimming stripped 3 bases from V and 0 bases from J, with 9 bases between. In DNA form, the CDR3 reads TGTGCCAGCAGTGACGAGGTTGGCTCTGGAAACACCATATATTTT. This sequence encodes CASSDEVGSGNTIYF.

The chain has TRBV5-6 and TRBJ2-7, with D maybe TRBD1 (6 bases). V was clipped by 0 bases and J by 4 bases, with 14 bases between them. From germline, CDR1 is SGHDT and CDR2 YYEEEE. The CDR3 has 15 amino acids. The CDR3 DNA reads TGTGCCAGCAGCTTGGGCCAGGGGTTGTTGTACGAGCAGTACTTC. It codes for CASSLGQGLLYEQYF.

The DNA for the CDR3 is TGTGCCAGCAGCTTGCCAGGAGGGCTAGCCGGGTACGAGCAGTACTTC. It translates to CASSLPGGLAGYEQYF. The rearrangement links TRBV11-2 to TRBJ2-7, with D possibly being TRBD2 (6 bases). Trimming took 3 bases from V and 4 from J, leaving 19 bases between them. The V gene's germline CDR1 is SGHAT and CDR2 FQNNGV. The CDR3 covers 16 residues.

This sequence joins TRBV28 and TRBJ1-5; TRBD1 aligns across 9 bases. Per germline, CDR1 MDHEN and CDR2 SYDVKM. J gave up 2 bases and V 11 bases, and 19 bases lay outside the gene matches. This CDR3 spans 18 amino acids. CDR3 sequence (DNA): TGTGCCGGCCAGGAGGGGACAGGGCCCGATTGGGGCAATCAGCCCCAGCATTTT. Encoded protein: CAGQEGTGPDWGNQPQHF.

The gene calls are TRBV28 and TRBJ1-1; 10 bases fit TRBD1. Per the germline V gene, CDR1 is MDHEN and CDR2 is SYDVKM. The CDR3 contains 18 residues. V trimming: 5 bases; J trimming: 3 bases; junction bases outside the gene matches: 15. The chain's CDR3 is CASSNWADRGLIDTEAFF. The CDR3 bases are TGTGCCAGCAGTAATTGGGCAGACAGGGGGCTGATCGACACTGAAGCTTTCTTT.

This clone appeared once. CDR3 in amino acids: CASSQEGIRSGNTIYF. DNA of the CDR3: TGCGCCAGCAGCCAAGAGGGCATCCGCTCTGGAAACACCATATATTTT. This rearrangement joins TRBV4-1 to TRBJ1-3; the D is unclear. CDR1 is MGHRA, CDR2 YSYEKL, per germline. The CDR3 sequence is 16 residues long. The V and J ends lost 0 bases and 0 bases respectively, with 9 bases between them.

CDR3 amino acids: CAISGITGGRLNEQFF. In nucleotides, the CDR3 is TGTGCCATCAGTGGGATTACAGGGGGCCGTCTCAATGAGCAGTTCTTC. The chain combines TRBV10-3 with TRBJ2-1, with 9 bases lining up with TRBD1. The CDR3 consists of 16 residues. J was trimmed by 6 bases and V by 4 bases; bases with no gene match: 10. CDR1 is ENHRY and CDR2 is SYGVKD in the germline V gene.

This chain connects TRBV5-5 to TRBJ2-6; D not certain. V shed 0 bases and J shed 1 base, with 5 bases lying between them. Germline V gene sequence: CDR1 SGHKS, CDR2 YYEKEE (reference sequence). CDR3 length: 15 residues. CDR3 protein: CASSLVASGANVLTF. CDR3 nucleotide sequence: TGTGCCAGCAGCTTGGTGGCTTCTGGGGCCAACGTCCTGACTTTC.

This clone was observed a few times. V gene TRBV7-9 combines with J gene TRBJ1-1, with D perhaps TRBD1 (5 bases). V lost 10 bases to trimming and J lost 10 bases, with 10 bases between them. Germline CDR1 SEHNR, CDR2 FQNEAQ (reference sequence). This CDR3 is built from 9 residues. CDR3 sequence reads: CATGGVAFF. The CDR3 nucleotides read TGTGCCACCGGGGGGGTAGCTTTCTTT. Variable domain in full (rest from reference TRBV7-9 and TRBJ1-1): DTGVSQNPRHKITKRGQNVTFRCDPISEHNRLYWYRQTLGQGPEFLTYFQNEAQLEKSRLLSDRFSAERPKGSFSTLEIQRTEQGDSAMYLCATGGVAFFGQGTRLTVV.

The chain has TRBV9 and TRBJ1-2; D might be TRBD1 (6 bases). From germline, CDR1 is SGDLS and CDR2 YYNGEE. The V gene lost 0 bases and the J gene lost 2 bases, with 14 bases spanning the gap. CDR3 length: 16 amino acids. CDR3 protein: CASSVGDTLKNYGYTF. The CDR3 DNA follows: TGTGCCAGCAGCGTAGGGGACACGCTAAAGAACTATGGCTACACCTTC.

The J gene is TRBJ1-4, the V gene TRBV19; 7 bases agree with TRBD1. Germline CDR1 LNHDA, CDR2 SQIVND (reference sequence). The CDR3 consists of 14 residues. J was trimmed by 5 bases and V by 6 bases; bases with no gene match: 6. The CDR3 DNA reads TGTGCCAGTAGCCGGACAGGAGGAAATGAAAAACTGTTTTTT. It codes for CASSRTGGNEKLFF.

The V gene is TRBV7-8, the J gene TRBJ1-3; the match to TRBD1 covers 8 bases. Germline loops: CDR1 SGHVS, CDR2 FQNEAQ. The CDR3 is 16 amino acids. The J segment lost 0 bases and the V segment lost 5 bases, leaving 6 bases of the junction unmatched. This chain's CDR3 is CASSQGAGYSGNTIYF. The DNA for the CDR3 is TGTGCCAGCAGCCAGGGGGCCGGCTACTCTGGAAACACCATATATTTT.

The genes are TRBV5-4 and TRBJ2-2; tentatively, D is TRBD1 (5 bases). The CDR3 covers 13 residues. Trimming cost V 5 bases and J 12 bases, with 17 bases left between them. Germline CDR1 reads SGHNT; CDR2 reads YYREEE (reference sequence). CDR3 protein: CASSSTAQTKLFF. The CDR3 DNA sequence: TGTGCCAGCAGTTCGACAGCCCAAACGAAGCTGTTTTTT.

In regard to this clone: One end of the junction is discordant with germline, which a read error may explain. The rearrangement uses TRBV15 and TRBJ1-4; TRBD1 is a possible D gene (5 bases). This CDR3 spans 16 amino acids. Germline assignment: CDR1 LNHNV and CDR2 YYDKDF (reference sequence). The CDR3 nucleotides read TGTGCCACCAACAGATTAGAAGGAGGGGCCCAAGGTAAACTGTTTTTT. Protein: CATNRLEGGAQGKLFF.

In its sample, this clone was seen a few times. J is TRBJ1-6 and V is TRBV2, with D unclear. Germline CDR1 SNHLY, CDR2 FYNNEI. This CDR3 contains 15 residues. Trimming took 5 bases from V and 7 from J, leaving 15 bases between them. For the CDR3, the DNA is TGTGCCAGCAGTCCTAGGAACACTAACAATTCACCCCTCCACTTT. This codes for CASSPRNTNNSPLHF.

This clone was counted once. The rearrangement uses TRBV2 and TRBJ2-1, with D tentatively TRBD2 (6 bases). V dropped 4 bases and J dropped 2 bases, with 9 bases sitting between them. The CDR3 spans 14 residues. CDR1 SNHLY and CDR2 FYNNEI come from the germline V gene. CDR3 residues: CASSGERAYNEQFF. CDR3 nucleotide sequence: TGTGCCAGCAGTGGGGAGCGGGCCTACAATGAGCAGTTCTTC.

This clone was seen once. V usage is TRBV3-1 (or the pseudogene TRBV3-2) and J usage is TRBJ1-2; D is unresolved. V gave up 4 bases and J gave up 4 bases, with 25 bases separating them. The CDR3 is 18 residues long. Germline V gene sequence: CDR1 LGHDT, CDR2 YNNKEL (reference sequence). CDR3 sequence (DNA): TGTGCCAGCAGCCCTACCACCGGTCGGCTACCGAGGGCCTATGGCTACACCTTC. It is translated as CASSPTTGRLPRAYGYTF.

The chain has TRBV21-1 and TRBJ1-4; the D call of TRBD1 is as the table states it, not checked on the DNA. TRBV21-1 is shown as a pseudogene. The CDR3 covers 14 residues. This CDR3 reads CASSNVRTNEKLFF. The DNA for the CDR3 is TGTGCCAGCAGCAATGTCAGGACTAATGAAAAACTGTTTTTT.

This CDR3 is CASSASWGQTYEQYF. The DNA for the CDR3 is TGTGCCAGCAGCGCATCATGGGGACAGACCTACGAGCAGTACTTC. The chain uses TRBV3-1 (or the pseudogene TRBV3-2) and TRBJ2-7; 7 bases match TRBD1. The V and J ends lost 5 bases and 2 bases, in that order; junction bases with no gene match: 9. CDR3 length equals 15 residues. CDR1 LGHDT and CDR2 YNNKEL come from the germline V gene (reference sequence).